This T cell receptor (beta chain) was found in a study of CXCR3-negative and CXCR3-positive naive CD8 T cells (dated by TCRdb to about 2019). For the wider study: Roughly 150 million TRB reads were obtained in total, roughly 1.5 +/- 0.3 million reads per library. Naive subsets from about 5 donors and memory cells from 3 donors were included in the TRBV-TRBJ cluster analysis. Diversity and physicochemical repertoire analyses were performed on around 10 donors pooled from two independent experiments.

Results the study describes overall, beyond this receptor: Because surface CD5, which is linked to self-reactivity in mice, was comparable between the naive subsets, TCR interaction strength was also inferred from TRB CDR3 physicochemical properties. Freshly isolated PBMCs were used for most assays because CXCR3 expression partially decreased after cryopreservation. TRB CDR3s from CXCR3-positive naive cells showed higher hydrophobicity (lower Kidera factor 4), lower energy, and higher strength and volume indices than CXCR3-negative naive cells. Within the same donor, TRBV-TRBJ usage looked similar between naive CXCR3-negative and CXCR3-positive cells, but memory cells had distinct patterns. Repertoire diversity was comparably high in both naive subsets but much lower in memory CD8+ T cells.

Each CD8+ T cell subset was flow-sorted in triplicate, and approximately 280,000 cells per subset were placed directly into RLT lysis buffer. To exclude memory contaminants, naive CD8+ T cells were stringently defined as CD45RO-CCR7+CD27+CD95-. Using standard density gradient centrifugation, peripheral blood mononuclear cells were isolated from buffy coats. Naive CXCR3-negative and CXCR3-positive CD8+ T cells were flow-sorted using a FACSAria III. Total RNA was extracted from sorted cells using an RNeasy Mini Kit. The run used a NextSeq 550. The Human TCR Profiling Kit (MiLaboratory) was used to prepare UMI-labeled 5' RACE TRB cDNA libraries. The full amount of extracted RNA was used for cDNA synthesis, and the full amount of resulting cDNA was used for PCR amplification. Libraries were prepared in parallel using an identical number of PCR cycles. In the original analysis: MIGEC and MiXCR extracted about 50,000 +/- 9,200 unique UMI-labeled TRB cDNA molecules per library, requiring at least two reads per UMI. On average, each library contained approximately 40,000 +/- 10,000 functional in-frame TRB CDR3 nucleotide clonotypes without stop codons. Diversity metrics, including normalized Shannon-Wiener and Chao1, were computed in VDJtools after downsampling to 5000 UMI-labeled TRB molecules per sample. VDJtools was used to calculate clonotype-size-weighted physicochemical properties of the central five CDR3 residues, namely interaction energy, strength, volume and Kidera factor 4. With the reads reprocessed by TCRdb, a single entry stands for each CDR3 protein sequence and no DNA is reported. TCRdb, rather than the study authors, made the V and J calls. The sample's own table lists around 63,000 distinct CDR3 sequences. In total, the top ten clones hold around 5% of the sample.

The CDR3 goes from the cysteine to the phenylalanine over 14 residues. Only the protein is on record. In the germline V gene, CDR1 corresponds to SQVTM and CDR2 to ANQGSEA. Comment on this clonotype: Its antigen remains undetermined.

Material: naive CXCR3+ CD8+ T cells from blood. The meaning of the sample's cell subset or site label: CD45RO-CCR7+CD27+CD95- naive CD8+ T cells expressing CXCR3 (TNR3+). The V and J segments used are TRBV29-1 and TRBJ2-5; there is no DNA to check the TCRdb D call of TRBD2. The clonotype originates from a human donor in good health. Some clones in this sample may be carry-over from other donors' samples. The CDR3 is CSVERLEAQETQYF.